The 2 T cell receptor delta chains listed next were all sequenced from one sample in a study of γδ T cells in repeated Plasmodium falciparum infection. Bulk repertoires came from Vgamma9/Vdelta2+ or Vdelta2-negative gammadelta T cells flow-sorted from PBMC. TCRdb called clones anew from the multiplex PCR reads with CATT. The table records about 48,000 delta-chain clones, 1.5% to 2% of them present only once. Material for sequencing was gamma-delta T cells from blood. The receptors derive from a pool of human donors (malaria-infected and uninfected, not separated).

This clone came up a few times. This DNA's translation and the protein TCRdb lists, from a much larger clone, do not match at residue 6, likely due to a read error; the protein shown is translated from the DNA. The CDR3 DNA reads as TGTGCCTGTGACACCGCCAGAGCGACTGGGGGATACCGGGTTACCGATAAACTCATCTTT. Its translation: CACDTARATGGYRVTDKLIF. J is TRDJ1 and V is TRDV2; 12 bases map to TRDD3. No J gene was available from TCRdb, and it was assigned here by a germline match of the DNA. The CDR3 length is 20 residues. V lost 0 bases and J lost 2; bases outside the gene matches: 15. Germline CDR1 reads GEAIGNYY; CDR2 reads EKD.

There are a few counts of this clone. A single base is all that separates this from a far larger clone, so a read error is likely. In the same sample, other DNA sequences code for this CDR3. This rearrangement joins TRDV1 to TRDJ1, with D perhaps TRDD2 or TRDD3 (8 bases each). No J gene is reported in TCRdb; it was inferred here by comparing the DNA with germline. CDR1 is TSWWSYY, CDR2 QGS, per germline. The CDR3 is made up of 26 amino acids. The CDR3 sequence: CALGELDWLGNFLRTGGTRYTDKLIF. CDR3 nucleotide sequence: TGTGCTCTTGGGGAACTAGATTGGTTGGGGAACTTCCTACGTACTGGGGGGACTCGGTACACTGATAAACTCATCTTT.